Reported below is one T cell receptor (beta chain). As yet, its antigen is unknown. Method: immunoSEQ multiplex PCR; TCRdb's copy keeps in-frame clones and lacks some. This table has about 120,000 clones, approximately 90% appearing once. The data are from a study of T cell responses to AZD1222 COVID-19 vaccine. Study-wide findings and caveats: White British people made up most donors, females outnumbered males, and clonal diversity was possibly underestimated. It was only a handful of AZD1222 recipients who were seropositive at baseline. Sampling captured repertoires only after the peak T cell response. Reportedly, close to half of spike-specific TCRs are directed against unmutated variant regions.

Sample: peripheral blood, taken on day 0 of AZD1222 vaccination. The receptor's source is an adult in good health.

The CDR3 nucleotides are TGCGCCAGCAGCCAAGAAAAGGGGGTTAAGAACACTGAAGCTTTCTTT. It is translated as CASSQEKGVKNTEAFF. The rearrangement joins TRBV4-3 to TRBJ1-1; D might be TRBD1 (6 bases). The CDR3 runs to 16 residues. V shed 0 bases and J shed 1 base, with 12 bases lying between them. Germline V gene sequence: CDR1 LGHNA, CDR2 YSLEER.